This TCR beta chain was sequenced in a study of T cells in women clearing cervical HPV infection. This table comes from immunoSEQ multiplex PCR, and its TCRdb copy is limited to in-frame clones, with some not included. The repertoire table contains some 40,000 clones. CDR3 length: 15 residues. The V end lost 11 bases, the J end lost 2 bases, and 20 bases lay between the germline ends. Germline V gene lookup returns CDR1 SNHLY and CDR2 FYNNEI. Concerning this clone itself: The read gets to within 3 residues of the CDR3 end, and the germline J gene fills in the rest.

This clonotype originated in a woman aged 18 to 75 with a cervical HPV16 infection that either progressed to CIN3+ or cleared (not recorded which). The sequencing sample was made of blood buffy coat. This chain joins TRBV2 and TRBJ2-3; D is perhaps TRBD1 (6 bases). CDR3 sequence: CASQGLVAYTDTQYF. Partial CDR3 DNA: TGTGCCTCTCAGGGGCTAGTGGCCTACACAGATACG.